This T cell receptor (beta chain) was identified during a study of CD8+ T cells in alopecia areata. In the study overall: Treatment comprised oral tofacitinib, 5 to 10 mg twice daily, in treated patients.

The CDR3 covers 14 residues. Germline loops: CDR1 SQVTM, CDR2 ANQGSEA. Trimming took 6 bases from V and 1 from J, leaving 15 bases between them. A remark on this clone: Its antigen is currently unknown.

The treatment: oral pan-JAK inhibitor, 5-10 mg twice daily. TCR sequencing used cDNA made by reverse transcription of extracted RNA. Only in-frame clones appear in the TCRdb table, and some are missing; sequencing was by immunoSEQ multiplex PCR. Among 150,000 to 200,000 clones, more than 55% were seen once, and the ten largest hold 1.3%. Study-level findings and limits: A single nonresponder leaves the baseline CD8+ expansion link to response uncertain.

The chain links TRBV29-1 to TRBJ1-1; tentatively, D is TRBD1 (5 bases). Sequencing was performed on CD4+ T cells sorted from blood, taken at roughly week 49, from a patient treated with tofacitinib. This TCR was recovered from a human donor with alopecia areata. The CDR3, as DNA: TGCAGCGTCCTACGACAGACCGAGAACACTGAAGCTTTCTTT. Translated: CSVLRQTENTEAFF.